This TCR beta chain was recovered during a study of Graves' ophthalmopathy and Graves' hyperthyroidism. Findings and limits, study-wide: Blood also carried most expanded thyroid clonotypes exceeding 0.001 frequency.

This clonotype has just a few counts. Antigen: not known. V lost 2 bases and J lost 7, with 9 bases in between. Germline V gene data show CDR1 as MNHEY and CDR2 as SVGAGI. This CDR3 spans 14 amino acids. Using RNA transcripts, the TCR beta CDR3 regions were amplified. RT-PCR was first run with HTBI primers, then multiplex PCR in a second round. In TCRdb, the multiplex PCR reads were re-called with MiXCR into one record per CDR3 protein. The table records around 1,200,000 distinct CDR3 sequences, less than 45% of them present only once. Establishment of the diagnosis relied upon clinical symptoms, serum thyroxine, TRAb, thyroid ultrasound and orbital computed tomography.

The chain carries TRBV6-5 and TRBJ1-6, with D possibly being TRBD1 (5 bases). The sequenced sample was peripheral blood or thyroid tissue (not recorded which). This receptor was taken from an adult man with Graves' hyperthyroidism. The DNA for the CDR3 is TGTGCCAGCAGTTACGGGGGAATGAATTCACCCCTCCACTTT. Protein: CASSYGGMNSPLHF.